This T cell receptor beta chain was obtained from a study of brain T cells in children with intractable seizures. Study conclusions and caveats: Viral specificity was inferred only from CDR3 similarity; HCMV serostatus was unknown. Clones missing pre-surgery may reflect undersampling of that blood sample.

The CDR3 loop spans 13 amino acids. With 3 bases removed from V and 6 bases from J, the gap between germline ends came to 11 bases. Germline-derived CDR1 and CDR2 are KGHSH and LQKENI. Data came from immunoSEQ multiplex PCR; TCRdb stores just in-frame clones and leaves some out. The sample shows around 340,000 clones, about 94% of them seen only once. Time point specified: blood from clinic visit 5 months post-surgery; TSC patient then seizure free. The sequenced cases were selected for having the highest brain T cell transcript signatures. At least one anti-epileptic drug was given before surgery. With regard to this clone: What it binds is unknown.

The receptor's source is a boy younger than two with tuberous sclerosis and intractable seizures. The sample consisted of peripheral blood, taken roughly 5 months after surgery. The rearrangement links TRBV18 to TRBJ1-1; a weak D match, TRBD1 (6 bases). In DNA form, the CDR3 reads TGTGCCAGCTCACCTATCACAGGGTCTGAAGCTTTCTTT. This encodes CASSPITGSEAFF.